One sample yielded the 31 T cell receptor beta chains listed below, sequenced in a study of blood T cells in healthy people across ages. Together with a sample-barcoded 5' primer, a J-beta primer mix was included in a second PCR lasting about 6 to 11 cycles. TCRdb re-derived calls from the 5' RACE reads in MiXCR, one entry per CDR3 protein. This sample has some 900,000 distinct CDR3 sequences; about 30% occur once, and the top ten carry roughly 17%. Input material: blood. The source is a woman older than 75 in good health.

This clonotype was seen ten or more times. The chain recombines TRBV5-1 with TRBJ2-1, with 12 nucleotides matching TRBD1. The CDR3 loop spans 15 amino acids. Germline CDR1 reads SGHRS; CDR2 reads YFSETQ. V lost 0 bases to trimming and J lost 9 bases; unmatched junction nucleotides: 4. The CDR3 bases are TGCGCCAGCAGCTTGGATGGGACAGGGGGCTCTGAGCAGTTCTTC. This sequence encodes CASSLDGTGGSEQFF.

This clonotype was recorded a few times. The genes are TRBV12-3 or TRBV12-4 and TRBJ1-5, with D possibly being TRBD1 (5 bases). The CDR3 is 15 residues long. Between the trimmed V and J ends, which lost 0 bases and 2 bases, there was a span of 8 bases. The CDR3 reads CASSLAWGGNQPQHF. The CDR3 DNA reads TGTGCCAGCAGTTTAGCTTGGGGGGGCAATCAGCCCCAGCATTTT.

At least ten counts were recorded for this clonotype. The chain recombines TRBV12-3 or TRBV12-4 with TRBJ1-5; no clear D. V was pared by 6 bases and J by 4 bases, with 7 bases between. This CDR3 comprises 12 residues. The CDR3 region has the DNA TGTGCCAGCAGGATGGGGAATCAGCCCCAGCATTTT. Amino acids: CASRMGNQPQHF.

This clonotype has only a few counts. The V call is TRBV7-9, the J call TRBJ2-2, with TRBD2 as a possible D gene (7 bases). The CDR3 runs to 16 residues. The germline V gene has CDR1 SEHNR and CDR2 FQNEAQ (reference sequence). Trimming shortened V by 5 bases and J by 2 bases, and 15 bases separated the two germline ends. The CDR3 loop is CASSKRGGRNTGELFF. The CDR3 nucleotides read TGTGCCAGCAGCAAAAGGGGGGGCCGCAACACCGGGGAGCTGTTTTTT.

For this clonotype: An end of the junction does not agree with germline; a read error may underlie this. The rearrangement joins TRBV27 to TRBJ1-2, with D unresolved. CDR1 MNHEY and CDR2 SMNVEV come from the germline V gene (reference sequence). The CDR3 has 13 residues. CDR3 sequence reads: CAGRLSRGYGYTF. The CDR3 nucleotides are TGTGCCGGCAGGTTATCCCGGGGCTATGGCTACACCTTC.

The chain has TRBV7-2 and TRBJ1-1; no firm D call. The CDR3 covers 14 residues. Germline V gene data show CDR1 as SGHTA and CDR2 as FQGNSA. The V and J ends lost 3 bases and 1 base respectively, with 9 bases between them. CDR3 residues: CASSFWSRNTEAFF. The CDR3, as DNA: TGTGCCAGCAGCTTTTGGAGTAGGAACACTGAAGCTTTCTTT.

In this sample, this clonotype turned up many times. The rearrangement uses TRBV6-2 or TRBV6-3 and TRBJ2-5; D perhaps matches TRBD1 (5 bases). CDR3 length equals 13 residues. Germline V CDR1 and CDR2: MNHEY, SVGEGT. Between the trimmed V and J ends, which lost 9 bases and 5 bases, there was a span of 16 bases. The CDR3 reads CASKGSGKETQYF. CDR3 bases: TGTGCCAGTAAGGGTTCAGGGAAGGAGACCCAGTACTTC.

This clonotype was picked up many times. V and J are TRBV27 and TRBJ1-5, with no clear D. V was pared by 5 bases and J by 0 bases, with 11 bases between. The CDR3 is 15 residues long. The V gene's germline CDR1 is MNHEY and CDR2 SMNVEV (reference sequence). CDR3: CASSPPEDSNQPQHF. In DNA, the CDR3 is TGTGCCAGCAGTCCCCCAGAAGATAGCAATCAGCCCCAGCATTTT.

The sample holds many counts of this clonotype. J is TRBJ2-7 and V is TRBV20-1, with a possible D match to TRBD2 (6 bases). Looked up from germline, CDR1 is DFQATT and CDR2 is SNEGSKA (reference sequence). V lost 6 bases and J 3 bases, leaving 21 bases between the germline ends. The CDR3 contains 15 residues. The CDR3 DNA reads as TGCAGTGCCCCGGTGAGGGACGGGGGTTTCTACGAGCAGTACTTC. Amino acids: CSAPVRDGGFYEQYF.

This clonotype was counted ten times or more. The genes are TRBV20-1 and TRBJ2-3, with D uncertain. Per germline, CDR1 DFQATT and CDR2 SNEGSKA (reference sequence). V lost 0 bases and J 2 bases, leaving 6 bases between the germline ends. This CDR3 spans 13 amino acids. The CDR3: CSARDRLTDTQYF. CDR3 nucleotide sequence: TGCAGTGCTAGAGATCGACTCACAGATACGCAGTATTTT.

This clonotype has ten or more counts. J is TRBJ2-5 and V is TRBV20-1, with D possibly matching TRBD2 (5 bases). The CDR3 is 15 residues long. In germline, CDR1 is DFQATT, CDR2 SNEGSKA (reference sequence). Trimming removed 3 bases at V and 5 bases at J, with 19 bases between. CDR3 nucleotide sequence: TGCAGTGCTAGTAAGGGTTTGGCTAGCTTGGAGACCCAGTACTTC. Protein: CSASKGLASLETQYF.

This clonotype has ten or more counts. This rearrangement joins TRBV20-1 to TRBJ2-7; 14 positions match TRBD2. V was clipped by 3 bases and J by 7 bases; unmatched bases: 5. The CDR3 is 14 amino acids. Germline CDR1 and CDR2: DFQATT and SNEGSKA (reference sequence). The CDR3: CSARPTSGGGEQYF. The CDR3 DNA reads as TGCAGTGCTAGGCCGACTAGCGGGGGGGGTGAGCAGTACTTC.

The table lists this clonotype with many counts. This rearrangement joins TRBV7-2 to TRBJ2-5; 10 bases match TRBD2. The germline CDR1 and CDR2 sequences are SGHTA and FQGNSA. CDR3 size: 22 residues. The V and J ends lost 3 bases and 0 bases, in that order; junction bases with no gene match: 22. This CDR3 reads CASSFRSYRGYSGGTYQETQYF. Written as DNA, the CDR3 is TGTGCCAGCAGCTTCCGAAGTTACAGGGGCTATAGCGGGGGGACGTACCAAGAGACCCAGTACTTC.

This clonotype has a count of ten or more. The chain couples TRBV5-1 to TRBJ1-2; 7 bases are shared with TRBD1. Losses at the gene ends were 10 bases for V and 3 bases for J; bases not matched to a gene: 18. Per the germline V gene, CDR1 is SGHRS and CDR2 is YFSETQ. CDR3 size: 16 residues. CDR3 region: CASRARSQTGYYGYTF. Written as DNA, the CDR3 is TGCGCCTCAAGGGCCCGGTCTCAGACAGGGTACTATGGCTACACCTTC.

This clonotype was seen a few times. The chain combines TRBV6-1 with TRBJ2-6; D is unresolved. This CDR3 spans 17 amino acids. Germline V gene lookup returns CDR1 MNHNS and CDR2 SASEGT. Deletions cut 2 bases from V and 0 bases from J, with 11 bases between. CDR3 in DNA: TGTGCCAGCAGTGAATCTCTGCTACTCTCTGGGGCCAACGTCCTGACTTTC. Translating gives CASSESLLLSGANVLTF.

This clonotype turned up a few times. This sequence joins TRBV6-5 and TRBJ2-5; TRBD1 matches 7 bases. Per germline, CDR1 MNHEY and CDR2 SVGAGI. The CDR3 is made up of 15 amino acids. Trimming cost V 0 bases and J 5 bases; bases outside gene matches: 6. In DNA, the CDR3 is TGTGCCAGCAGTTACTCGTTTGCCAGGGGGGAGACCCAGTACTTC. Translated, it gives CASSYSFARGETQYF.

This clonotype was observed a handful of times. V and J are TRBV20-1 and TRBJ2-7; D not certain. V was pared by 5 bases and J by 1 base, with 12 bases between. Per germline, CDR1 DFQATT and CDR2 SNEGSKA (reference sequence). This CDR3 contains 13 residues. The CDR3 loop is CSAPDETSYEQYF. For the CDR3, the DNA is TGCAGTGCTCCCGATGAGACATCCTACGAGCAGTACTTC.

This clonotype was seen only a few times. The CDR3 here is CASSHQDRNYTF. The CDR3 coding sequence is TGTGCCAGCAGTCACCAAGACAGAAACTACACCTTC. The chain employs TRBV6-1 and TRBJ1-2, with D perhaps matching TRBD1 (5 bases). The V end was cut by 5 bases, the J end by 10 bases, with 14 bases between. Germline CDR1 and CDR2: MNHNS and SASEGT. The CDR3 length is 12 residues.

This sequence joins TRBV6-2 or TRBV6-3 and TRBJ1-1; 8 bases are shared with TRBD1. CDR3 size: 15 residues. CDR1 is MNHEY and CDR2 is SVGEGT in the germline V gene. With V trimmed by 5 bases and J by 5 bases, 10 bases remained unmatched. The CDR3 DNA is TGTGCCAGCAGTCCGCCGACAGGGGCGAGGACTGAAGCTTTCTTT. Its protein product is CASSPPTGARTEAFF.

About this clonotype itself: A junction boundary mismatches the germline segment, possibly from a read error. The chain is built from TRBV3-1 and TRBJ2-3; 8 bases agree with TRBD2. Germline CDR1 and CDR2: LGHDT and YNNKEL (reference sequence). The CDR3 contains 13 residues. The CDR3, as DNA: TGTGCCAGCAGCCTAGCGGGATCGGATACGCGGTATTTT. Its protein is CASSLAGSDTRYF.

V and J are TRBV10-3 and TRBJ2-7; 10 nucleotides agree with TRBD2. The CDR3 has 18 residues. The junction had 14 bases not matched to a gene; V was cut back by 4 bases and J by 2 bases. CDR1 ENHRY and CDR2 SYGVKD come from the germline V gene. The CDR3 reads CAISGRDGGLAPTYEQYF. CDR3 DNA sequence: TGTGCCATCAGTGGTCGGGATGGGGGACTAGCGCCAACCTACGAGCAGTACTTC.

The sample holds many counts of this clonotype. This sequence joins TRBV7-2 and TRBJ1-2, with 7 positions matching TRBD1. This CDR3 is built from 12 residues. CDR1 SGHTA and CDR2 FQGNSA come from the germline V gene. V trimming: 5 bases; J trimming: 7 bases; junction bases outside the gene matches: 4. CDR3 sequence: CASSRTGLGYTF. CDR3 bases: TGTGCCAGCAGCCGGACAGGACTTGGCTACACCTTC. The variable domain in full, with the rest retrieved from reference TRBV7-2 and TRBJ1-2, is GAGVSQSPSNKVTEKGKDVELRCDPISGHTALYWYRQSLGQGLEFLIYFQGNSAPDKSGLPSDRFSAERTGGSVSTLTIQRTQQEDSAVYLCASSRTGLGYTFGSGTRLTVV.

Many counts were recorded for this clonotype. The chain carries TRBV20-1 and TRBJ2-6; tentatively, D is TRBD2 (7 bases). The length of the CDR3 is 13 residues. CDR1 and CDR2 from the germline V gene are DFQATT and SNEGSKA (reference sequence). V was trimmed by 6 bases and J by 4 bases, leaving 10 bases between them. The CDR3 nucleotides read TGCAGTGCCCGGGGGGCCGGGGCCAACGTCCTGACTTTC. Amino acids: CSARGAGANVLTF.

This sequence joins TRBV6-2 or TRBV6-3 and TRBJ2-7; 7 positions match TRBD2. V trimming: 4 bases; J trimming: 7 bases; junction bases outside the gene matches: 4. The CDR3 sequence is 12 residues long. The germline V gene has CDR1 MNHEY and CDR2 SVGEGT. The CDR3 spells CASSCARGEQYF. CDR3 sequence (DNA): TGTGCCAGCAGTTGCGCGCGGGGGGAGCAGTACTTC.

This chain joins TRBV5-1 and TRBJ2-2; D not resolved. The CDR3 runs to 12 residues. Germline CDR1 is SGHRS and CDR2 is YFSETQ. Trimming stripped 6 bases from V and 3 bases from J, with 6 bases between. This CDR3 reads CASMYDTGELFF. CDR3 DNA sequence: TGCGCCAGCATGTACGACACCGGGGAGCTGTTTTTT.

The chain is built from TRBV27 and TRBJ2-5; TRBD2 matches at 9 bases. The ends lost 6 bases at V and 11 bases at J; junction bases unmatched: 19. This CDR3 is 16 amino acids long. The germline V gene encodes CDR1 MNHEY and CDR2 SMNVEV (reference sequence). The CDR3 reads CASRVHAGGPSNEQYF. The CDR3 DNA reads TGTGCCAGCAGAGTCCACGCGGGGGGGCCGAGCAATGAGCAGTACTTC.

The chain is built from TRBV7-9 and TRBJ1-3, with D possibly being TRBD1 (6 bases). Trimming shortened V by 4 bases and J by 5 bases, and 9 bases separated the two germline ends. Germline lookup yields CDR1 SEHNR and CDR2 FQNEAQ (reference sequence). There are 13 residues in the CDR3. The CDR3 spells CASSSRDRNTIYF. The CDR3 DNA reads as TGTGCCAGCAGCTCCCGGGACAGAAACACCATATATTTT.

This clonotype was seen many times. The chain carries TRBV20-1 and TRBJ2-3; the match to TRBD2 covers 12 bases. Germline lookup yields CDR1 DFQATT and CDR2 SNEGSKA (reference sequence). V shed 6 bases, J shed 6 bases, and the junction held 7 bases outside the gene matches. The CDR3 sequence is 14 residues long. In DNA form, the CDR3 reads TGCAGTGCCCGACTAGCGGGGGCGATGGATACGCAGTATTTT. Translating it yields CSARLAGAMDTQYF.

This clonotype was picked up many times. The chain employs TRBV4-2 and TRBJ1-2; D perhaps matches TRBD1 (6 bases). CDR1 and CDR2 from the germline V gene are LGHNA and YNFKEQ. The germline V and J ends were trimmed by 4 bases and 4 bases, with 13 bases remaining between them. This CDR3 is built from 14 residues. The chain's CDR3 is CASSPEGEVYGYTF. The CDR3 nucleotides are TGTGCCAGCAGCCCCGAGGGGGAAGTCTATGGCTACACCTTC.

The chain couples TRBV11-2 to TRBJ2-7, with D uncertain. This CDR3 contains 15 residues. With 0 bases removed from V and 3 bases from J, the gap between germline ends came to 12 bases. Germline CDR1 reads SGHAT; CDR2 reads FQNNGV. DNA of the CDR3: TGTGCCAGCAGCTTAGATCCAACAGAGGACTACGAGCAGTACTTC. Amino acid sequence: CASSLDPTEDYEQYF. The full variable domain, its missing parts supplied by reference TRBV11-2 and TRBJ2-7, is EAGVAQSPRYKIIEKRQSVAFWCNPISGHATLYWYQQILGQGPKLLIQFQNNGVVDDSQLPKDRFSAERLKGVDSTLKIQPAKLEDSAVYLCASSLDPTEDYEQYFGPGTRLTVT.

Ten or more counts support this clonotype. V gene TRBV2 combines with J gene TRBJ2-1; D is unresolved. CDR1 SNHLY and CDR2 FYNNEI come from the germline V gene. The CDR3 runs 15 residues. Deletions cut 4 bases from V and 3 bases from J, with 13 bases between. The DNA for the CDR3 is TGTGCCAGCAGTGTAGGAAACAGAAACTACAATGAGCAGTTCTTC. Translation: CASSVGNRNYNEQFF.